The 18 T cell receptor beta chains below all came from one sample that was sequenced in a study of cytomegalovirus exposure and HLA in healthy donors. This PCR relied on a set of 60 Vbeta primers and 13 Jbeta primers. Sequencing was performed with immunoSEQ multiplex PCR; in TCRdb, only in-frame clones are kept and a portion is missing. The table records about 97,000 clones, 75% of them present only once. Sequencing was done on a sample of PBMCs. The receptors shown here come from a man aged 45-65 years in good health and CMV-seronegative.

The V call is TRBV5-6, the J call TRBJ2-7; 12 positions match TRBD2. V dropped 1 base and J dropped 5; count of bases not matched to a gene: 10. Germline CDR1 reads SGHDT; CDR2 reads YYEEEE. CDR3 length equals 17 residues. As DNA, the CDR3 is TGTGCCAGCAGCTTGCTGCTAGCGGGGGGGCCCCGCGACGAGCAGTACTTC. Amino acid sequence: CASSLLLAGGPRDEQYF.

The chain has TRBV11-2 and TRBJ1-2; maybe TRBD1 (6 bases). The CDR3 has 15 amino acids. Between the trimmed V and J ends, which lost 1 base and 7 bases, there was a span of 16 bases. Germline loops: CDR1 SGHAT, CDR2 FQNNGV. The CDR3 sequence is CASSLALRGSLGYTF. As DNA, the CDR3 is TGTGCCAGCAGCTTAGCTCTCAGGGGATCGCTTGGCTACACCTTC. Full variable domain (rest looked up from reference TRBV11-2 and TRBJ1-2): EAGVAQSPRYKIIEKRQSVAFWCNPISGHATLYWYQQILGQGPKLLIQFQNNGVVDDSQLPKDRFSAERLKGVDSTLKIQPAKLEDSAVYLCASSLALRGSLGYTFGSGTRLTVV.

This rearrangement joins TRBV6-5 to TRBJ2-1; no clear D gene. V was clipped by 7 bases and J by 6 bases, with 10 bases between them. The length of the CDR3 is 12 residues. Germline V CDR1 and CDR2: MNHEY, SVGAGI. The CDR3 region is CASMGLTNEQFF. In DNA form, the CDR3 reads TGTGCCAGCATGGGCCTTACCAATGAGCAGTTCTTC.

V usage is TRBV19 and J usage is TRBJ2-3; 8 bases line up with TRBD1. The CDR3 is 13 residues long. J was trimmed by 0 bases and V by 8 bases; bases with no gene match: 1. Germline CDR1 and CDR2: LNHDA and SQIVND (reference sequence). CDR3 sequence: CASRDRSTDTQYF. The CDR3 nucleotides read TGTGCCAGTCGGGACAGGAGCACAGATACGCAGTATTTT.

The chain uses TRBV2 and TRBJ2-5, with TRBD1 identical over 7 bases. V lost 7 bases, J lost 2 bases, and 7 bases stayed unmatched. The CDR3 loop spans 14 amino acids. CDR1 and CDR2 from the germline V gene are SNHLY and FYNNEI. The CDR3 region is CASTIRDSQETQYF. CDR3 bases: TGTGCCAGCACCATCCGGGACAGTCAAGAGACCCAGTACTTC.

The chain has TRBV11-2 and TRBJ1-6; 7 nucleotides align to TRBD1. The germline CDR1 and CDR2 sequences are SGHAT and FQNNGV. The junction had 10 bases not matched to a gene; V was cut back by 5 bases and J by 9 bases. The CDR3 has 15 residues. The CDR3 coding sequence is TGTGCCAGCAGCAAACCCCAGGGGGTAGGTTCACCCCTCCACTTT. This gives the protein CASSKPQGVGSPLHF.

This chain links TRBV7-2 with TRBJ1-1, with a weak D call TRBD1 (6 bases). The germline CDR1 and CDR2 sequences are SGHTA and FQGNSA. The ends were cut back, 4 bases at V and 5 bases at J, with 23 bases in the middle. This CDR3 comprises 17 residues. CDR3 DNA sequence: TGTGCCAGCAGCTCTACCGCCACAGGGATGAAGAAGACTGAAGCTTTCTTT. Translating it yields CASSSTATGMKKTEAFF.

The sample holds one count of this clone. The genes are TRBV7-9 and TRBJ1-2; TRBD1 is a possible D gene (5 bases). Germline loops: CDR1 SEHNR, CDR2 FQNEAQ (reference sequence). V lost 4 bases and J lost 2, with 17 bases in between. The length of the CDR3 is 16 residues. The CDR3 sequence: CASSYWGEEINYGYTF. The CDR3, as DNA: TGTGCCAGCAGCTATTGGGGGGAGGAGATCAACTATGGCTACACCTTC.

The chain uses TRBV9 and TRBJ2-6; D not certain. The CDR3 length is 15 residues. Germline V gene sequence: CDR1 SGDLS, CDR2 YYNGEE. Trimming took 4 bases from V and 2 from J, leaving 10 bases between them. CDR3 nucleotides: TGTGCCAGCAGCCCACTATCGACTGGGGCCAACGTCCTGACTTTC. Translation gives CASSPLSTGANVLTF. Complete variable domain (other parts from reference TRBV9 and TRBJ2-6): DSGVTQTPKHLITATGQRVTLRCSPRSGDLSVYWYQQSLDQGLQFLIQYYNGEERAKGNILERFSAQQFPDLHSELNLSSLELGDSALYFCASSPLSTGANVLTFGAGSRLTVL.

This clone was observed a single time. The chain combines TRBV30 with TRBJ2-1, with a weak D call TRBD2 (6 bases). The CDR3 length is 17 residues. Trimming took off 1 base at V and 9 bases at J, with 25 bases between the two ends. Germline V gene lookup returns CDR1 GTSNPN and CDR2 SVGIG (reference sequence). CDR3 region: CAWSDRLILHPGAEQFF. The CDR3 DNA sequence: TGTGCCTGGAGTGACCGATTAATTCTCCACCCGGGAGCTGAGCAGTTCTTC. Variable domain in full (rest from reference TRBV30 and TRBJ2-1): SQTIHQWPATLVQPVGSPLSLECTVEGTSNPNLYWYRQAAGRGLQLLFYSVGIGQISSEVPQNLSASRPQDRQFILSSKKLLLSDSGFYLCAWSDRLILHPGAEQFFGPGTRLTVL.

The chain recombines TRBV7-9 with TRBJ2-5, with 9 bases identical to TRBD1. V lost 5 bases and J lost 2; bases outside the gene matches: 9. CDR1 SEHNR and CDR2 FQNEAQ come from the germline V gene (reference sequence). This CDR3 has 16 amino acids. In nucleotides, the CDR3 is TGTGCCAGCAGCAAAGGACAGGGGATTCGGCAAGAGACCCAGTACTTC. Its protein product is CASSKGQGIRQETQYF.

The chain is built from TRBV6-6 and TRBJ1-5; weak D call: TRBD1 (6 bases). The germline V and J ends were trimmed by 6 bases and 2 bases, with 14 bases remaining between them. The CDR3 loop spans 15 amino acids. Germline values: CDR1 MNHNY, CDR2 SVGAGI (reference sequence). The CDR3 reads CASRLEGGGNQPQHF. The CDR3 bases are TGTGCCAGCAGACTAGAGGGGGGGGGCAATCAGCCCCAGCATTTT.

This chain links TRBV27 with TRBJ1-4, with a weak D call TRBD1 (6 bases). V was trimmed by 4 bases and J by 8 bases, leaving 20 bases between them. Germline CDR1 is MNHEY and CDR2 is SMNVEV (reference sequence). The CDR3 runs to 16 residues. CDR3 in DNA: TGTGCCAGCAGTTCCAAAACGGGCCTTCAGGGGGAAAAACTGTTTTTT. Encoded protein: CASSSKTGLQGEKLFF.

V and J are TRBV19 and TRBJ1-2; TRBD1 matches at 8 bases. This CDR3 has 15 amino acids. CDR1 is LNHDA, CDR2 SQIVND, per germline (reference sequence). Trimming cost V 6 bases and J 2 bases; bases outside gene matches: 8. CDR3 nucleotide sequence: TGTGCCAGTAGACTTGCAGGGGGCGGAAACTATGGCTACACCTTC. Its translation: CASRLAGGGNYGYTF.

In DNA, the CDR3 is TGTGCCAGCAGTGAACAGGCAGGGGGTTTGACGGATGGCTACACCTTC. Protein sequence: CASSEQAGGLTDGYTF. The J gene is TRBJ1-2, the V gene TRBV6-1; 7 bases fit TRBD1. In germline, CDR1 is MNHNS, CDR2 SASEGT. The CDR3 covers 16 residues. V shed 2 bases and J 6 bases; nucleotides not matched to a gene: 12.

The chain carries TRBV20-1 and TRBJ1-1; tentatively, D is TRBD1 (6 bases). V dropped 1 base and J dropped 7 bases, with 7 bases sitting between them. The CDR3 is 11 residues long. Germline assignment: CDR1 DFQATT and CDR2 SNEGSKA (reference sequence). CDR3 in amino acids: CSARVGGEAFF. As DNA, the CDR3 is TGCAGTGCTAGAGTAGGGGGTGAAGCTTTCTTT.

The rearrangement links TRBV6-1 to TRBJ2-2; weak D call: TRBD2 (6 bases). The CDR3 is 15 amino acids. The germline V and J ends were trimmed by 4 bases and 4 bases, with 13 bases remaining between them. From germline, CDR1 is MNHNS and CDR2 SASEGT. The CDR3 DNA reads as TGTGCCAGCAGTGGCAAGACCGGGGGCACCGGGGAGCTGTTTTTT. Translating gives CASSGKTGGTGELFF.

Concerning this clone itself: Distinct nucleotide sequences in the sample also encode this CDR3. For the CDR3, the DNA is TGTGCCAGCTCACTGGACAGGAACACTGAAGCTTTCTTT. Its translation: CASSLDRNTEAFF. The chain uses TRBV18 and TRBJ1-1, with TRBD1 as a possible D gene (6 bases). Germline lookup yields CDR1 KGHSH and CDR2 LQKENI. The CDR3 length is 13 residues. Trimming took off 4 bases at V and 1 base at J, with 7 bases between the two ends.